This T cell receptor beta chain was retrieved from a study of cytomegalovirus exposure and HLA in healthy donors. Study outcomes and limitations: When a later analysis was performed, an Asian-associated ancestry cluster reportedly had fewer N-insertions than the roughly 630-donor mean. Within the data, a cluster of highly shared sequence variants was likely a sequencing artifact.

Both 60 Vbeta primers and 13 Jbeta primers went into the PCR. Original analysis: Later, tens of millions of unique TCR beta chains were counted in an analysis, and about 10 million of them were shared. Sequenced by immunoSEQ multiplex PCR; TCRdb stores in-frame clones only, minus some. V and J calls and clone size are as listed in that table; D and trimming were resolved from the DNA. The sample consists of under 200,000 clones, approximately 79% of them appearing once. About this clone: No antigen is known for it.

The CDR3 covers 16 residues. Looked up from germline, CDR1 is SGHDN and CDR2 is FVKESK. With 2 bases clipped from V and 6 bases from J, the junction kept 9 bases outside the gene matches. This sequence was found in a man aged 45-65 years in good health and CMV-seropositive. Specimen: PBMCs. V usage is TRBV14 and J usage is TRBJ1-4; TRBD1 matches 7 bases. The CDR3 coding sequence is TGTGCCAGCAGCCAATTTGGGACAGCTGGGGATGAAAAACTGTTTTTT. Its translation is CASSQFGTAGDEKLFF.